These 29 T cell receptor beta chains originate from one sample sequenced in a study of monozygotic twins with inflammatory bowel disease. TCRdb re-called the 5' RACE reads and gives one entry per CDR3 protein, without DNA. With 400,000 to 500,000 distinct CDR3 sequences in the sample, the ten largest clones hold around 2.5%. Sequenced material: blood. Receptor source: a human donor with ulcerative colitis or Crohn's disease, or a healthy co-twin of an affected twin (not recorded which).

The V gene is TRBV5-1, the J gene TRBJ2-7. This CDR3 region has 14 residues. The germline CDR1 and CDR2 sequences are SGHRS and YFSETQ. The CDR3 here is CASSLEGGLYEQYF.

The rearrangement uses TRBV2 and TRBJ2-1; TCRdb lists TRBD2, though no DNA is available to test this call. CDR1 is SNHLY, CDR2 FYNNEI, per germline. There are 14 residues in the CDR3. CDR3 loop: CASTGLAFYNEQFF.

This chain joins TRBV6-1 and TRBJ1-2; the D call of TRBD1 rests on TCRdb alone, since no DNA is present to check it. Germline CDR1 MNHNS, CDR2 SASEGT. The CDR3 runs 17 residues. CDR3: CASSEALRTVSNYGYTF.

V and J are TRBV5-1 and TRBJ2-1; as DNA is missing, the TRBD2 call by TCRdb cannot be tested. The CDR3 covers 17 residues. The germline gives CDR1 SGHRS, CDR2 YFSETQ. The CDR3 protein is CASSFRMTSGRRNEQFF.

V and J are TRBV29-1 and TRBJ2-7; TCRdb proposes TRBD2, but this gene call is untestable without DNA. This CDR3 is built from 12 residues. CDR1 SQVTM and CDR2 ANQGSEA come from the germline V gene. This CDR3 reads CSGAGQDYEQYF.

The CDR3 loop reads CASSHRGPGTEAFF. The chain combines TRBV4-3 with TRBJ1-1; as DNA is missing, the TRBD1 call by TCRdb cannot be tested. This CDR3 is built from 14 residues. Germline V gene sequence: CDR1 LGHNA, CDR2 YSLEER.

CDR3 residues: CASTSSGTHEQYF. This chain links TRBV6-6 with TRBJ2-7; TCRdb selects TRBD2, and the lack of DNA leaves this call unchecked. CDR1 is MNHNY, CDR2 SVGAGI, per germline (reference sequence). The CDR3 runs 13 residues.

V usage is TRBV6-1 and J usage is TRBJ2-7; without DNA, the TCRdb call of TRBD2 cannot be checked. CDR1 MNHNS and CDR2 SASEGT come from the germline V gene. The CDR3 runs 15 residues. The chain's CDR3 is CASSEILAGRYEQYF.

V is TRBV29-1 and J is TRBJ2-2. The CDR3 totals 13 residues. The germline V gene has CDR1 SQVTM and CDR2 ANQGSEA. The CDR3 reads CSVPQANTGELFF.

The chain has TRBV5-1 and TRBJ2-3; TCRdb designates TRBD2, a call that cannot be tested without DNA. Germline V CDR1 and CDR2: SGHRS, YFSETQ. The CDR3 spans 16 residues. The CDR3: CASSLGLARSTDTQYF.

The chain is built from TRBV4-2 and TRBJ2-4; checking the TCRdb D call of TRBD1 is not possible without DNA. CDR3 size: 19 residues. The germline gives CDR1 LGHNA, CDR2 YNFKEQ. CDR3 region: CASSPIFRDRVTAKNIQYF.

The rearrangement uses TRBV11-2 and TRBJ1-6; the TCRdb call, TRBD1, lacks DNA for checking. Germline-derived CDR1 and CDR2 are SGHAT and FQNNGV. The CDR3 extends over 15 amino acids. The CDR3 sequence is CASSFLQGTNSPLHF.

The V gene is TRBV5-6, the J gene TRBJ1-4; TCRdb proposes TRBD1, but this gene call is untestable without DNA. CDR3 length: 15 amino acids. Per the germline V gene, CDR1 is SGHDT and CDR2 is YYEEEE. The CDR3 is CASSVAGQGYEKLFF.

This chain's CDR3 is CASSRRGILSQTNTEAFF. V and J are TRBV11-2 and TRBJ1-1; TCRdb designates TRBD1, a call that cannot be tested without DNA. The CDR3 loop spans 18 amino acids. CDR1 is SGHAT and CDR2 is FQNNGV in the germline V gene.

The V gene is TRBV11-2, the J gene TRBJ2-1; there is no DNA to check the TCRdb D call of TRBD2. The CDR3 length is 19 residues. The germline V gene has CDR1 SGHAT and CDR2 FQNNGV. The chain's CDR3 is CASSLVPGLAGGRDNEQFF.

CDR3 residues: CASSLTSSLTDTQYF. The gene calls are TRBV7-9 and TRBJ2-3; with no DNA, the TCRdb D assignment of TRBD2 cannot be verified. Per germline, CDR1 SEHNR and CDR2 FQNEAQ (reference sequence). This CDR3 has 15 residues.

The rearrangement joins TRBV5-1 to TRBJ2-3; TCRdb picks TRBD2, but there is no DNA to check that call. This CDR3 has 16 residues. Per germline, CDR1 SGHRS and CDR2 YFSETQ. The CDR3 is CASSSGSGGLGDTQYF.

The chain employs TRBV7-2 and TRBJ1-2. Germline assignment: CDR1 SGHTA and CDR2 FQGNSA. This CDR3 has 14 residues. The CDR3 loop reads CASSSYHSLAGYTF.

This chain links TRBV6-2 or TRBV6-3 with TRBJ2-7; the D call of TRBD1 rests on TCRdb alone, since no DNA is present to check it. Germline V gene data show CDR1 as MNHEY and CDR2 as SVGEGT. This CDR3 is 13 amino acids long. The CDR3 loop reads CASSRDVSYVQYF.

The V gene is TRBV28, the J gene TRBJ2-5; as DNA is missing, the TRBD1 call by TCRdb cannot be tested. Per germline, CDR1 MDHEN and CDR2 SYDVKM. The CDR3 runs to 15 residues. CDR3 in amino acids: CASSPRQGAGETQYF.

The V and J genes are TRBV28 and TRBJ2-1. Germline values: CDR1 MDHEN, CDR2 SYDVKM. The CDR3 runs 12 residues. Here the CDR3 reads CASSETINEQFF.

This chain connects TRBV19 to TRBJ2-7; TCRdb reports TRBD1, a call that lacks DNA to check it against. This CDR3 is 11 amino acids long. Germline assignment: CDR1 LNHDA and CDR2 SQIVND (reference sequence). The CDR3 spells CASSQQGKQYF.

The V gene is TRBV15, the J gene TRBJ2-7; TCRdb's D gene call, TRBD2, goes unchecked for lack of DNA. This CDR3 is built from 13 residues. Germline V CDR1 and CDR2: LNHNV, YYDKDF (reference sequence). CDR3 loop: CATSLERAYEQYF.

The chain employs TRBV20-1 and TRBJ2-7; TCRdb designates TRBD2, a call that cannot be tested without DNA. The CDR3 totals 12 residues. Germline V gene sequence: CDR1 DFQATT, CDR2 SNEGSKA (reference sequence). The CDR3: CSARRTSREQYF.

The J gene is TRBJ1-1, the V gene TRBV7-2. The germline CDR1 and CDR2 sequences are SGHTA and FQGNSA. The CDR3 runs to 14 residues. The CDR3 reads CASSTLGGVTEAFF.

This chain connects TRBV6-6 to TRBJ2-2. This CDR3 spans 11 amino acids. From germline, CDR1 is MNHNY and CDR2 SVGAGI (reference sequence). This CDR3 reads CASTYTGELFF.

This chain connects TRBV7-2 to TRBJ1-3; the TRBD1 assignment by TCRdb is unverifiable without DNA. The CDR3 is 14 amino acids. Germline loops: CDR1 SGHTA, CDR2 FQGNSA. The CDR3 region is CASSLRTAGNTIYF.

This sequence joins TRBV6-5 and TRBJ2-5; TCRdb indicates TRBD2, and absent DNA this call remains unverified. The CDR3 loop spans 16 amino acids. Germline CDR1 reads MNHEY; CDR2 reads SVGAGI. This chain's CDR3 is CASSYSLAGPQETQYF.

The V call is TRBV2, the J call TRBJ2-1; TCRdb's D call, TRBD2, is unchecked because there is no DNA. Germline assignment: CDR1 SNHLY and CDR2 FYNNEI. The CDR3 extends over 18 amino acids. The CDR3 loop reads CASIEGSAGGPGYNEQFF.